Presented here are 14 T cell receptor beta chains from one specimen sequenced in a study of T-cell memory formation after mild COVID-19. TCRdb called the 5' RACE reads again in MiXCR, with one record for every CDR3 protein. Of some 120,000 distinct CDR3 sequences in the sample, over 15% are singletons; the top ten hold approximately 5.2%. Sequenced sample: PBMCs or a T cell subset sorted from them (not recorded which). These receptors all come from a man between 18 and 29 years old who had mild COVID-19 (a few samples of this study predate the infection). Cell type and time point are not known.

This chain links TRBV18 with TRBJ1-4; perhaps TRBD1 as D (5 bases). The V gene's germline CDR1 is KGHSH and CDR2 LQKENI. This CDR3 comprises 17 residues. Trimming stripped 3 bases from V and 0 bases from J, with 14 bases between. In nucleotides, the CDR3 is TGTGCCAGCTCACCTGCCGGGACGGTCGCAACTAATGAAAAACTGTTTTTT. It yields the protein CASSPAGTVATNEKLFF.

The chain recombines TRBV6-2 or TRBV6-3 with TRBJ2-1, with 8 bases matching TRBD2. J lost 5 bases, V lost 3 bases, and 9 bases had no gene match. Germline V gene sequence: CDR1 MNHEY, CDR2 SVGEGT. The CDR3 is 16 amino acids. The CDR3 protein is CASSYMRGAHNNEQFF. Written as DNA, the CDR3 is TGTGCCAGCAGTTATATGCGGGGGGCTCATAACAATGAGCAGTTCTTC.

This clonotype was seen more than once but under ten times. The gene calls are TRBV6-5 and TRBJ2-7; D call uncertain. The CDR3 is 13 residues long. Between the trimmed V and J ends, which lost 2 bases and 8 bases, there was a span of 13 bases. Looked up from germline, CDR1 is MNHEY and CDR2 is SVGAGI. CDR3 protein: CASSYPGSTKQYF. For the CDR3, the DNA is TGTGCCAGCAGTTACCCCGGGTCCACTAAGCAGTACTTC.

The chain combines TRBV5-1 with TRBJ2-2; TRBD2 aligns across 9 bases. The CDR3 spans 15 residues. After removal of 7 bases from V and 3 bases from J, the junction contained 7 bases not matched to a gene. Germline V gives CDR1 SGHRS, CDR2 YFSETQ. CDR3 in amino acids: CASGSPSGDTGELFF. DNA for the CDR3: TGCGCCAGCGGCTCCCCTAGCGGGGACACCGGGGAGCTGTTTTTT.

This clonotype was observed at least ten times. The chain combines TRBV7-9 with TRBJ2-1; 8 bases match TRBD1. Germline values: CDR1 SEHNR, CDR2 FQNEAQ (reference sequence). The CDR3 spans 15 residues. V lost 5 bases to trimming and J lost 6 bases; unmatched junction nucleotides: 9. CDR3 loop: CASSPDRARGNEQFF. The CDR3 coding sequence is TGTGCCAGCAGCCCGGACAGGGCTAGGGGCAATGAGCAGTTCTTC.

CDR3 region: CASSLEGGGGTGELFF. The CDR3 DNA follows: TGCGCCAGCAGCTTGGAAGGCGGGGGCGGCACCGGGGAGCTGTTTTTT. The rearrangement uses TRBV5-1 and TRBJ2-2, with D perhaps matching TRBD2 (7 bases). Trimming stripped 0 bases from V and 4 bases from J, with 13 bases between. The CDR3 has 16 residues. Germline assignment: CDR1 SGHRS and CDR2 YFSETQ.

J is TRBJ1-1 and V is TRBV20-1; D is unclear. This CDR3 is 14 amino acids long. Trimming stripped 3 bases from V and 0 bases from J, with 11 bases between. Per the germline V gene, CDR1 is DFQATT and CDR2 is SNEGSKA (reference sequence). In nucleotides, the CDR3 is TGCAGTGCTAGCACGCCAGTTATGAACACTGAAGCTTTCTTT. This encodes CSASTPVMNTEAFF.

The chain is built from TRBV5-1 and TRBJ2-6; tentative D call: TRBD1 (5 bases). The CDR3 contains 16 residues. Trimming removed 0 bases from V and 1 base from J, with 8 bases in between. The germline V gene has CDR1 SGHRS and CDR2 YFSETQ. CDR3 in amino acids: CASSLEGASGANVLTF. The CDR3 DNA sequence: TGCGCCAGCAGCTTGGAAGGGGCGTCTGGGGCCAACGTCCTGACTTTC.

The CDR3 region has the DNA TGTGCCAGCAGCCCGAGCGGGGCCCGCACAGATACGCAGTATTTT. Translation: CASSPSGARTDTQYF. The J gene is TRBJ2-3, the V gene TRBV7-8; 7 bases are a match to TRBD2. From germline, CDR1 is SGHVS and CDR2 FQNEAQ. The CDR3 is 15 amino acids. V gave up 5 bases and J gave up 1 base; unmatched junction bases: 6. Full variable domain (outside the CDR3, taken from reference TRBV7-8 and TRBJ2-3): GAGVSQSPRYKVAKRGQDVALRCDPISGHVSLFWYQQALGQGPEFLTYFQNEAQLDKSGLPSDRFFAERPEGSVSTLKIQRTQQEDSAVYLCASSPSGARTDTQYFGPGTRLTVL.

This clonotype was counted many times. This chain connects TRBV7-9 to TRBJ2-5; TRBD1 or TRBD2 may be the D gene (6 bases each). Germline V gene sequence: CDR1 SEHNR, CDR2 FQNEAQ (reference sequence). The V end lost 5 bases, the J end lost 4 bases, and 11 bases lay between the germline ends. The CDR3 has 13 residues. CDR3 region: CASSRGAGETQYF. Here the CDR3 DNA reads TGTGCCAGCAGCAGGGGGGCCGGAGAGACCCAGTACTTC.

The chain employs TRBV7-2 and TRBJ2-4, with TRBD1 matching 8 bases. Germline trimming cut 1 base from V and 5 bases from J; bases unmatched to any gene: 4. CDR3 length: 15 amino acids. Germline CDR1 SGHTA, CDR2 FQGNSA. The CDR3 loop is CASSLVQGAENIQYF. Here the CDR3 DNA reads TGTGCCAGCAGCTTAGTCCAGGGGGCCGAAAACATTCAGTACTTC.

CDR3 loop: CASSYGQGATDTQYF. CDR3 nucleotide sequence: TGCGCCAGCAGCTACGGACAGGGGGCCACAGATACGCAGTATTTT. The rearrangement joins TRBV5-1 to TRBJ2-3; the match to TRBD1 covers 11 bases. The CDR3 length is 15 residues. Germline assignment: CDR1 SGHRS and CDR2 YFSETQ. Unmatched junction bases numbered 2, after V lost 3 bases and J lost 2 bases.

This clonotype was counted a few times. The V call is TRBV29-1, the J call TRBJ2-3; D possibly corresponds to TRBD2 (7 bases). Deletions cut 7 bases from V and 8 bases from J, with 25 bases between. Germline V CDR1 and CDR2: SQVTM, ANQGSEA. The CDR3 consists of 15 residues. The CDR3 loop is CSEQRLAEQGGTQYF. The CDR3, as DNA: TGCAGCGAGCAACGACTAGCTGAACAGGGTGGTACGCAGTATTTT.

The J gene is TRBJ2-3, the V gene TRBV4-1; tentative D call: TRBD2 (6 bases). Germline V lookup: CDR1 MGHRA, CDR2 YSYEKL. The CDR3 spans 18 residues. V dropped 0 bases and J dropped 1 base, with 17 bases sitting between them. CDR3 in DNA: TGCGCCAGCAGCCAAGATAGGCGGGGAGCGGGTCGCACAGATACGCAGTATTTT. Translating gives CASSQDRRGAGRTDTQYF.